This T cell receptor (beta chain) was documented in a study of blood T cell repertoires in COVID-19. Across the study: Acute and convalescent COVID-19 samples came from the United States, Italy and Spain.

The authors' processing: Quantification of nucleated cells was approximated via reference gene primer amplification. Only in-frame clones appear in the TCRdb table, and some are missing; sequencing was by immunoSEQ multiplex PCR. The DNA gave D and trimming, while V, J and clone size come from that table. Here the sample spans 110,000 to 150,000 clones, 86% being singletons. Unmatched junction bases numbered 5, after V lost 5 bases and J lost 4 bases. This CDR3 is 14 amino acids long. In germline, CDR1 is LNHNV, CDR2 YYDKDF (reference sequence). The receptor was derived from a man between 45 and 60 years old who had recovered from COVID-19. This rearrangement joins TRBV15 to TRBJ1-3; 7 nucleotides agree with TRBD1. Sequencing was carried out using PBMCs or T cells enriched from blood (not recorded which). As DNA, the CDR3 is TGTGCCACCAGCTCACAGGGGACCGGAAACACCATATATTTT. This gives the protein CATSSQGTGNTIYF.